The T cell receptor beta chain described here comes from a study of shared clonotypes between healthy human individuals. Study-wide background: A couple of female and a few male donors aged 18 to 49 were enrolled.

In germline, CDR1 is MRHNA, CDR2 SNTAGT. V lost 6 bases to trimming and J lost 3 bases, with 9 bases between them. The CDR3 is made up of 13 amino acids. Repertoires were generated with immunoSEQ multiplex PCR, while TCRdb's copy carries only in-frame clones and drops some. The sample lists 1 million to 1.3 million clones, about four fifths seen once, with 0.5% to 0.65% in the top ten. The sequencing input was memory CD4+ T cells from PBMCs. Noted subset: CD45RA-negative fraction. The V call is TRBV6-4, the J call TRBJ1-5; D unclear. The sequence came from a young man in good health. Some clones in this sample may be carry-over from other donors' samples. CDR3 sequence (DNA): TGTGCCAGCAGCCAGCAGCCCAATCAGCCCCAGCATTTT. Amino acid sequence: CASSQQPNQPQHF.